This T cell receptor beta chain was obtained from a study of chemoradiotherapy in HPV16-positive cancers (dated by TCRdb to 2022 to 2024). Regarding the study in general: Candidate HPV-specific T-cell clones and common TCR motifs were defined through functional T-cell assays on cells from a couple of HPV16-positive patients. The study set out to ask whether T-cell immunity against the HPV oncoproteins E6 and E7 changes over the course of chemoradiotherapy and whether that immunity affects survival. Next, the candidate HPV-specific TCRs and motifs were followed in TCR repertoires from over 85 patients with HPV-related cancers.

The method was the immunoSEQ multiplex PCR assay. TCRdb limited this immuneACCESS table to in-frame rearrangements with V and J called. A share of clones is missing; checked studies link under half to unresolved V genes, and the rest is unexplained. Across this sample there are 3,000 to 4,000 clones, with roughly 80% seen only once. Of the sample, 3% is held by the ten largest clones. Because repertoires were sampled repeatedly during chemoradiotherapy, clonal expansion in the tumor microenvironment could be followed. A remark on this clone: Its target antigen remains unknown. Base qualities are missing; no much larger clone stands one base away.

The investigation overall reported the following: Expansion of candidate HPV-specific clones and E7-related TCR motifs was observed in the tumor microenvironment during treatment, whereas no such expansion was observed for non-HPV-specific T cells. The survival association was reported for HPV16-positive patients, and the functional definition of HPV-specific T cells was derived from only two HPV16-positive patients. In HPV16-positive patients, expansion of HPV-responsive T cells during chemoradiotherapy was associated with improved recurrence-free survival.

This receptor was obtained from a human donor with HPV-associated anogenital cancer. The source material was tumor tissue, sampled from a patient who underwent chemoradiotherapy.

CDR3 region: CASRWDIYEQYF. The bases read TGTGCCAGTCGCTGGGACATCTACGAGCAGTACTTC. Recombination linked TRBV6-1 to TRBJ2-7; the D gene is perhaps TRBD1, on 6 matching bases. CDR1 and CDR2 are drawn from the germline V gene: MNHNS, SASEGT. The CDR3 goes from the cysteine to the phenylalanine over 12 residues. Only the CDR3 DNA stays, 36 bases, in frame from base 1. The germline ends are 12 bases apart after V is trimmed by 9 bases and J by 3 bases.